The 8 T cell receptor beta chains below were found in one sample sequenced in a study of cytomegalovirus exposure and HLA in healthy donors. Profiling relied on immunoSEQ multiplex PCR, and the TCRdb table lists in-frame clones only, not all of them. The sample carries under 75,000 clones, almost 97% recorded once. The specimen sequenced was PBMCs. The receptors shown here come from a woman aged 18-35 years in good health and CMV-seronegative.

The rearrangement joins TRBV7-9 to TRBJ2-2; D uncertain. This CDR3 region has 15 residues. The germline V gene has CDR1 SEHNR and CDR2 FQNEAQ (reference sequence). V lost 1 base to trimming and J lost 3 bases, with 9 bases between them. This CDR3 reads CASSLGAGDTGELFF. CDR3 coding DNA: TGTGCCAGCAGCTTAGGGGCAGGCGACACCGGGGAGCTGTTTTTT.

The chain couples TRBV29-1 to TRBJ2-1, with a tentative D call TRBD1 (6 bases). V lost 1 base to trimming and J lost 8 bases, with 12 bases between them. Germline CDR1 is SQVTM and CDR2 is ANQGSEA. This CDR3 is 13 amino acids long. This chain's CDR3 is CSVEGYGGYEQFF. The CDR3 DNA reads TGCAGCGTTGAAGGGTATGGGGGCTATGAGCAGTTCTTC.

This chain links TRBV6-1 with TRBJ1-2; D is uncertain. CDR3 length: 14 amino acids. In germline, CDR1 is MNHNS, CDR2 SASEGT. V lost 6 bases and J 2 bases, leaving 13 bases between the germline ends. CDR3 in DNA: TGTGCCAGCAGCCTAGAGGGATTCAACTATGGCTACACCTTC. It translates to CASSLEGFNYGYTF.

The rearrangement links TRBV15 to TRBJ2-1, with 10 bases identical to TRBD1. V dropped 1 base and J dropped 7; count of bases not matched to a gene: 4. The CDR3 spans 15 residues. Per the germline V gene, CDR1 is LNHNV and CDR2 is YYDKDF (reference sequence). CDR3 coding DNA: TGTGCCACCAGCAGAGGTGGACAGGGGGTGAATGAGCAGTTCTTC. Amino acid sequence: CATSRGGQGVNEQFF. Filled out from reference TRBV15 and TRBJ2-1, the complete variable domain reads DAMVIQNPRYQVTQFGKPVTLSCSQTLNHNVMYWYQQKSSQAPKLLFHYYDKDFNNEADTPDNFQSRRPNTSFCFLDIRSPGLGDTAMYLCATSRGGQGVNEQFFGPGTRLTVL.

The chain links TRBV10-2 to TRBJ2-7; maybe TRBD2 (5 bases). There are 15 residues in the CDR3. The ends were cut back, 0 bases at V and 4 bases at J, with 13 bases in the middle. Germline CDR1 WSHSY, CDR2 SAAADI. DNA of the CDR3: TGCGCCAGCAGTGAGTCGGCCGGGGTGGGTTACGAGCAGTACTTC. This gives the protein CASSESAGVGYEQYF.

The genes are TRBV15 and TRBJ2-5, with 7 nucleotides matching TRBD2. The CDR3 length is 14 residues. CDR1 and CDR2 (germline): LNHNV, YYDKDF (reference sequence). Trimming cost V 4 bases and J 3 bases; bases outside gene matches: 5. The CDR3 sequence: CATSTRRGEETQYF. In DNA form, the CDR3 reads TGTGCCACCAGCACCCGACGGGGGGAAGAGACCCAGTACTTC.

In this sample, this clone turned up once. The V gene is TRBV6-5, the J gene TRBJ2-5; D is uncertain. Between the trimmed V and J ends, which lost 4 bases and 1 base, there was a span of 4 bases. The CDR3 has 12 residues. Germline lookup yields CDR1 MNHEY and CDR2 SVGAGI. The CDR3 DNA sequence: TGTGCCAGCAGTTCCGGCCAAGAGACCCAGTACTTC. As protein: CASSSGQETQYF.

This clone was found once. This chain uses TRBV7-2 with TRBJ2-1, with D perhaps matching TRBD2 (7 bases). The length of the CDR3 is 14 residues. Per germline, CDR1 SGHTA and CDR2 FQGNSA. Trimming took off 4 bases at V and 3 bases at J, with 10 bases between the two ends. In DNA, the CDR3 is TGTGCCAGCAGCTGGGGAGGGGGCTACAATGAGCAGTTCTTC. It yields the protein CASSWGGGYNEQFF.